This section outlines one T cell receptor beta chain sequence together with its context. The antigen remains undetermined. Trimming removed 5 bases from V and 4 bases from J, with 12 bases in between. This CDR3 contains 14 residues. CDR1 is SGHVS, CDR2 FQNEAQ, per germline. TCRdb's copy holds only in-frame clones and misses some; the assay was immunoSEQ multiplex PCR. This sample carries fewer than 90,000 clones, 70% to 90% of them seen once, and the ten largest clones take roughly 5%. The data belong to a study of T cell responses to AZD1222 COVID-19 vaccine. Study-wide results and caveats: Donors in the cohort were predominantly white British and more often female, and clonal diversity was possibly underestimated.

The J gene is TRBJ2-1, the V gene TRBV7-8; D possibly corresponds to TRBD1 (6 bases). The receptor was derived from an adult who received the AZD1222 COVID-19 vaccine. Sequences were derived from peripheral blood, sampled 28 days after the second AZD1222 dose. This chain's CDR3 is CASSKQQGYNEQFF. CDR3 bases: TGTGCCAGCAGCAAACAACAGGGATACAATGAGCAGTTCTTC.